This passage covers 11 T cell receptor beta chains from one sample sequenced in a study of control samples from healthy donors and cancer patients. TCRdb's copy holds only in-frame clones and misses some; the assay was immunoSEQ multiplex PCR. This table holds 85,000 to 100,000 clones, approximately 95% found once. Input material: blood. The receptors shown here come from a young man in good health.

The gene calls are TRBV10-3 and TRBJ1-3, with D unresolved. Looked up from germline, CDR1 is ENHRY and CDR2 is SYGVKD. The CDR3 runs 18 residues. Trimming removed 0 bases from V and 0 bases from J, with 15 bases in between. DNA of the CDR3: TGTGCCATCAGTGAGTCGTTCGAGCCCGGCTACTCTGGAAACACCATATATTTT. Encoded protein: CAISESFEPGYSGNTIYF.

This chain uses TRBV30 with TRBJ2-5, with TRBD2 as a possible D gene (6 bases). The CDR3 consists of 16 residues. Between the trimmed V and J ends, which lost 4 bases and 3 bases, there was a span of 21 bases. From germline, CDR1 is GTSNPN and CDR2 SVGIG (reference sequence). The DNA of the CDR3 is TGTGCCTGGAAGCCTTTGGTGGGGGGATCCAAAGAGACCCAGTACTTC. Its protein product is CAWKPLVGGSKETQYF.

The J gene is TRBJ2-1, the V gene TRBV5-1; the match to TRBD1 covers 8 bases. Germline V gene sequence: CDR1 SGHRS, CDR2 YFSETQ. With V trimmed by 0 bases and J by 6 bases, 5 bases remained unmatched. This CDR3 has 15 amino acids. CDR3 protein: CASSLETGVGNEQFF. The CDR3 DNA reads as TGCGCCAGCAGCTTGGAGACAGGGGTAGGCAATGAGCAGTTCTTC.

With regard to this clone: The same CDR3 also results from other DNA sequences found in this sample. The chain links TRBV12-3 or TRBV12-4 to TRBJ1-2, with a possible D match to TRBD1 (6 bases). V lost 4 bases, J lost 4 bases, and 10 bases lay in between. There are 13 residues in the CDR3. The CDR3 is CASSSTTGYGYTF. CDR3 nucleotide sequence: TGTGCCAGCAGTTCGACGACAGGCTATGGCTACACCTTC.

J is TRBJ1-1 and V is TRBV29-1; no firm D call. V was trimmed by 6 bases and J by 2 bases, leaving 13 bases between them. The CDR3 runs 13 residues. Germline V gives CDR1 SQVTM, CDR2 ANQGSEA. The CDR3, as DNA: TGCAGCGTAGAGGAACAGCCAAACACTGAAGCTTTCTTT. Translated: CSVEEQPNTEAFF.

The CDR3 is CSVEEGGANTGELFF. The DNA of the CDR3 is TGCAGCGTTGAAGAGGGGGGAGCGAACACCGGGGAGCTGTTTTTT. V is TRBV29-1 and J is TRBJ2-2; tentatively, D is TRBD2 (6 bases). V dropped 0 bases and J dropped 0 bases, with 8 bases sitting between them. The length of the CDR3 is 15 residues. CDR1 SQVTM and CDR2 ANQGSEA come from the germline V gene.

J is TRBJ2-2 and V is TRBV27; 10 bases align to TRBD1. Germline V lookup: CDR1 MNHEY, CDR2 SMNVEV (reference sequence). This CDR3 contains 15 residues. The J segment lost 4 bases and the V segment lost 2 bases, leaving 1 base of the junction unmatched. CDR3 protein: CASSLRDRGTGELFF. The CDR3 nucleotides are TGTGCCAGCAGTTTAAGGGACAGGGGCACCGGGGAGCTGTTTTTT.

The V and J genes are TRBV3-1 (or the pseudogene TRBV3-2) and TRBJ2-5, with TRBD2 matching 7 bases. The CDR3 has 15 amino acids. The V segment lost 3 bases and the J segment 4 bases; nucleotides outside the gene matches: 8. From germline, CDR1 is LGHDT and CDR2 YNNKEL (reference sequence). The CDR3 loop is CASSHEGGVVETQYF. The CDR3 DNA reads as TGTGCCAGCAGCCACGAGGGAGGGGTTGTAGAGACCCAGTACTTC.

The chain joins TRBV5-1 to TRBJ1-2; TRBD1 is a possible D gene (6 bases). The CDR3 contains 14 residues. Germline CDR1 reads SGHRS; CDR2 reads YFSETQ. Between the trimmed V and J ends, which lost 3 bases and 3 bases, there was a span of 12 bases. The CDR3 sequence is CASSSPGADYGYTF. As DNA, the CDR3 is TGCGCCAGCAGCTCCCCGGGGGCCGACTATGGCTACACCTTC.

This clone appeared a single time. The J gene is TRBJ1-3, the V gene TRBV5-4, with 7 bases identical to TRBD1. V trimming: 0 bases; J trimming: 6 bases; junction bases outside the gene matches: 3. Per germline, CDR1 SGHNT and CDR2 YYREEE (reference sequence). The CDR3 has 14 residues. The CDR3 reads CASSLVGGENTIYF. In DNA form, the CDR3 reads TGTGCCAGCAGCTTGGTAGGGGGCGAAAACACCATATATTTT.

The chain employs TRBV5-1 and TRBJ1-1, with D possibly being TRBD1 (6 bases). The CDR3 loop spans 15 amino acids. Trimming cost V 4 bases and J 1 base, with 14 bases left between them. Germline CDR1 reads SGHRS; CDR2 reads YFSETQ. The CDR3, as DNA: TGCGCCAGCAGCCTTGGGACATCGAGGAACACTGAAGCTTTCTTT. The encoded protein is CASSLGTSRNTEAFF.